The sequence of this T cell receptor beta chain was determined in a study of cytomegalovirus exposure and HLA in healthy donors. General observations from the study: HLA-A and HLA-B allele assignments for most subjects were reportedly predicted accurately using TCR beta sequences.

This clone was seen just once. What it recognizes is unknown. An end of the junction does not agree with germline; a read error may underlie this. The V gene's germline CDR1 is LNHDA and CDR2 SQIVND (reference sequence). This CDR3 comprises 12 residues. The PCR made use of 60 Vbeta and 13 Jbeta primers. Profiled with immunoSEQ multiplex PCR; TCRdb holds only in-frame clones, not every one. The sample consists of about 110,000 clones, roughly 70% of them appearing once. The chain joins TRBV19 to TRBJ1-2; maybe TRBD1 (5 bases). The specimen was PBMCs. This TCR was recovered from a woman in her thirties or forties in good health and CMV-seropositive. CDR3 bases: TGTGCCAGTAGTATATTAGACAGCCGGTTGTCCTTC. Its protein is CASSILDSRLSF.